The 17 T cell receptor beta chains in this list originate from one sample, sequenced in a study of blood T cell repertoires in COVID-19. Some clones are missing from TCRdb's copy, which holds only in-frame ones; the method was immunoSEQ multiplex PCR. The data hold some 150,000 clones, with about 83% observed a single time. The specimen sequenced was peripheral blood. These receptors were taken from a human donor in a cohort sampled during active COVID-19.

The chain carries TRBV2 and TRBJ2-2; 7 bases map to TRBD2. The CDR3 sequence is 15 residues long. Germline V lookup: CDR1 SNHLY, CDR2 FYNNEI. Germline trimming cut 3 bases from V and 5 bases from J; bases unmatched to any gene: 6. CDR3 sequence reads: CASSDGGTATGELFF. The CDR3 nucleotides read TGTGCCAGCAGTGACGGGGGGACGGCTACCGGGGAGCTGTTTTTT.

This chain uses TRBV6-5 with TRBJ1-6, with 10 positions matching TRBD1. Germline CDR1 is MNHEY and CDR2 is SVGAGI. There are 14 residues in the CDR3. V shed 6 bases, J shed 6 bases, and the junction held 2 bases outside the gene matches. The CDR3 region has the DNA TGTGCCAGCAGAAGGGACAGGGGTAATTCACCCCTCCACTTT. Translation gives CASRRDRGNSPLHF.

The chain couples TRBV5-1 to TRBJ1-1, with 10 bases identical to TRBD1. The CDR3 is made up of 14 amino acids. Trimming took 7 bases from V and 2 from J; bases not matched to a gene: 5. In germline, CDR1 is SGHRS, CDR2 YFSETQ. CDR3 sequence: CASAWTGGNTEAFF. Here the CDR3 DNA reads TGCGCCAGCGCATGGACAGGGGGAAACACTGAAGCTTTCTTT.

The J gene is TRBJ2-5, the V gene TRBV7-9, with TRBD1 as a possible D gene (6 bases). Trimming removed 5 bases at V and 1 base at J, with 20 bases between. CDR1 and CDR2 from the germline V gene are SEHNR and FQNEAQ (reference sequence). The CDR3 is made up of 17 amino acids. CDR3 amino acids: CASSPDIAGEPQETQYF. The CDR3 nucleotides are TGTGCCAGCAGCCCAGACATAGCAGGGGAGCCCCAAGAGACCCAGTACTTC.

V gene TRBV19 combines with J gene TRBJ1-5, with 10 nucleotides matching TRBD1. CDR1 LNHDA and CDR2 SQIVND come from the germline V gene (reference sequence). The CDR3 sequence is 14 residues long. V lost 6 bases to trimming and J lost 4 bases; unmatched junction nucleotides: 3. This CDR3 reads CASSADRGNQPQHF. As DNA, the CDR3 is TGTGCCAGTAGCGCGGACAGGGGGAATCAGCCCCAGCATTTT. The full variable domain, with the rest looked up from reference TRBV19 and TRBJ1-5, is DGGITQSPKYLFRKEGQNVTLSCEQNLNHDAMYWYRQDPGQGLRLIYYSQIVNDFQKGDIAEGYSVSREKKESFPLTVTSAQKNPTAFYLCASSADRGNQPQHFGDGTRLSIL.

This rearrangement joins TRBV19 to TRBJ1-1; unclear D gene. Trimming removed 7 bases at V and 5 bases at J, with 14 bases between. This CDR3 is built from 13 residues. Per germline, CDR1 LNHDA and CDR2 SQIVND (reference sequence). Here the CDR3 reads CASTGTEGTEAFF. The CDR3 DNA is TGTGCCAGTACCGGAACTGAGGGAACTGAAGCTTTCTTT.

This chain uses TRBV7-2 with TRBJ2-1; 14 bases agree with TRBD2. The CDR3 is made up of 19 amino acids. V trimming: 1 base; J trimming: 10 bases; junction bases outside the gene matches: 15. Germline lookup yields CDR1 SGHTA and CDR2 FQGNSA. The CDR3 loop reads CASSLEGPGLAGEAQEQFF. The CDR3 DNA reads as TGTGCCAGCAGCTTAGAGGGACCGGGACTAGCGGGAGAGGCCCAAGAGCAGTTCTTC.

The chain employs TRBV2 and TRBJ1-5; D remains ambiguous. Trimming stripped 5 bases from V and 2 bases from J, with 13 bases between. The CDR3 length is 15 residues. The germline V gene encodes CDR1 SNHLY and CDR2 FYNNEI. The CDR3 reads CASSPSSGGNQPQHF. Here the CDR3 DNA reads TGTGCCAGCAGTCCCTCGTCCGGGGGCAATCAGCCCCAGCATTTT.

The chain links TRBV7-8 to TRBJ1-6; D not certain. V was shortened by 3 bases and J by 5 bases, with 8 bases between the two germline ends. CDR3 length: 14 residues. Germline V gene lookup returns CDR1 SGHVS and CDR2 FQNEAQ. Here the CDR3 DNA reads TGTGCCAGCAGCTTTTCACAAGATAATTCACCCCTCCACTTT. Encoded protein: CASSFSQDNSPLHF.

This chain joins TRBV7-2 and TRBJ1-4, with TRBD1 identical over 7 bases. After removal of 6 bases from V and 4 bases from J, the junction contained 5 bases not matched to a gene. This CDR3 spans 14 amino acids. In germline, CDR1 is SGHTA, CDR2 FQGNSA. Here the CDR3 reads CASRSDRFNEKLFF. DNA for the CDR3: TGTGCCAGCAGGTCGGACAGGTTTAATGAAAAACTGTTTTTT.

CDR3: CASGRGWVGTDTQYF. The DNA for the CDR3 is TGTGCCAGCGGGAGGGGGTGGGTAGGCACAGATACGCAGTATTTT. This chain connects TRBV6-5 to TRBJ2-3; TRBD2 might be the D (7 bases). The germline V gene encodes CDR1 MNHEY and CDR2 SVGAGI. The CDR3 spans 15 residues. Deletions cut 8 bases from V and 1 base from J, with 16 bases between.

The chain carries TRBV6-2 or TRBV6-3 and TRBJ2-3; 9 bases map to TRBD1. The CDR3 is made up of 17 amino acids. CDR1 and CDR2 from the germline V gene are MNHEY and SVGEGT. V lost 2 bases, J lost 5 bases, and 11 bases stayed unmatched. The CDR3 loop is CASSYSLPGTGLDTQYF. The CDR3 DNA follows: TGTGCCAGCAGTTACAGCCTCCCAGGGACAGGGTTAGATACGCAGTATTTT.

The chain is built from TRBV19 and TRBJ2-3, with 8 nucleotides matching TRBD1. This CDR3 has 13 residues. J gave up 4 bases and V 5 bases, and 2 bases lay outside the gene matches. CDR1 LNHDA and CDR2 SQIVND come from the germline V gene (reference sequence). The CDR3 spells CASSQGASDTQYF. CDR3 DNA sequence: TGTGCCAGTAGTCAGGGGGCCTCAGATACGCAGTATTTT.

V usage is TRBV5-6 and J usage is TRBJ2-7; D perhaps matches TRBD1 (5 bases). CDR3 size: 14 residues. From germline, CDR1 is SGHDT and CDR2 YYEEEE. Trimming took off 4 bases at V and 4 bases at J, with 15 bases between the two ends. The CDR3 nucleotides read TGTGCCAGCAGCCTGGGCAGGGCTTCTTACGAGCAGTACTTC. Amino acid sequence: CASSLGRASYEQYF.

The chain's CDR3 is CASSFSDRGGNTIYF. The CDR3 region has the DNA TGTGCCAGCAGCTTTTCGGACAGGGGGGGAAACACCATATATTTT. This chain uses TRBV5-5 with TRBJ1-3, with 10 bases lining up with TRBD1. This CDR3 is 15 amino acids long. Per the germline V gene, CDR1 is SGHKS and CDR2 is YYEKEE (reference sequence). V shed 2 bases and J 4 bases; nucleotides not matched to a gene: 3.

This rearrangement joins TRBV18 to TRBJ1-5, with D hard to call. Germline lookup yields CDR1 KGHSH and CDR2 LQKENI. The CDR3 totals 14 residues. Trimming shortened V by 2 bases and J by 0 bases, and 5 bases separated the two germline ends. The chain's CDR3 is CASSPEFSNQPQHF. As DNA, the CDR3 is TGTGCCAGCTCACCAGAGTTTAGCAATCAGCCCCAGCATTTT. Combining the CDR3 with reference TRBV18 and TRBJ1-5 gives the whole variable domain NAGVMQNPRHLVRRRGQEARLRCSPMKGHSHVYWYRQLPEEGLKFMVYLQKENIIDESGMPKERFSAEFPKEGPSILRIQQVVRGDSAAYFCASSPEFSNQPQHFGDGTRLSIL.

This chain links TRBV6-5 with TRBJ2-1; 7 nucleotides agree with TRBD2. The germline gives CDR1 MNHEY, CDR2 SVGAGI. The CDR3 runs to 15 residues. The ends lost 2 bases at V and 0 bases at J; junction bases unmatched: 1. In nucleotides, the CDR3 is TGTGCCAGCAGTTACAGCGGGACCTCCTACAATGAGCAGTTCTTC. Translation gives CASSYSGTSYNEQFF.